The 16 T cell receptor beta chains presented below share a single source sample, sequenced in a study of spatial heterogeneity in lung cancer. One entry per CDR3 protein results from TCRdb running MiXCR on the 5' RACE reads. Among fewer than 20,000 distinct CDR3 sequences, about 9% were seen once, and the ten largest hold roughly 20%. Time point specified: blood at routine non-recurrence follow-up after resection. Sample: PBMCs, taken at follow-up. The receptors shown here come from a male donor with early-stage non-small cell lung cancer.

This clonotype was found a few times. The chain recombines TRBV5-1 with TRBJ2-7, with 8 bases aligning to TRBD2. Germline assignment: CDR1 SGHRS and CDR2 YFSETQ. V lost 0 bases and J lost 0; bases outside the gene matches: 5. The CDR3 has 16 amino acids. CDR3 sequence (DNA): TGCGCCAGCAGCTTGGCCCCCAGCGGGAGCTCCTACGAGCAGTACTTC. As protein: CASSLAPSGSSYEQYF.

This chain links TRBV7-9 with TRBJ2-3, with 7 bases lining up with TRBD2. V shed 5 bases, J shed 0 bases, and the junction held 8 bases outside the gene matches. The CDR3 loop spans 16 amino acids. Germline V CDR1 and CDR2: SEHNR, FQNEAQ (reference sequence). CDR3 bases: TGTGCCAGCAGCCCAACAGCGGGGACTAGCACAGATACGCAGTATTTT. This codes for CASSPTAGTSTDTQYF. Complete variable domain (other parts from reference TRBV7-9 and TRBJ2-3): DTGVSQNPRHKITKRGQNVTFRCDPISEHNRLYWYRQTLGQGPEFLTYFQNEAQLEKSRLLSDRFSAERPKGSFSTLEIQRTEQGDSAMYLCASSPTAGTSTDTQYFGPGTRLTVL.

This clonotype was observed many times. J is TRBJ1-2 and V is TRBV3-1; 8 bases map to TRBD1. The CDR3 contains 16 residues. Per the germline V gene, CDR1 is LGHDT and CDR2 is YNNKEL (reference sequence). With V trimmed by 0 bases and J by 6 bases, 9 bases remained unmatched. Written as DNA, the CDR3 is TGTGCCAGCAGCCAAGACAGCGGACAGGGAGGGAATGGCTACACCTTC. Encoded protein: CASSQDSGQGGNGYTF.

Concerning this clonotype: A much more abundant neighbour one base away suggests this may be a read error. The V and J genes are TRBV6-5 and TRBJ2-5, with TRBD1 identical over 8 bases. The V gene's germline CDR1 is MNHEY and CDR2 SVGAGI. With V trimmed by 5 bases and J by 2 bases, 19 bases remained unmatched. CDR3 size: 19 residues. The DNA of the CDR3 is TGTGCCAGCAGTCCGACGGGTTGGGGACAGGCAAGGGATCAAGAGACCCAGTACTTC. This translates into CASSPTGWGQARDQETQYF.

Only a few counts were recorded for this clonotype. The V and J genes are TRBV2 and TRBJ1-2, with D possibly matching TRBD1 (5 bases). The CDR3 runs to 15 residues. CDR1 is SNHLY and CDR2 is FYNNEI in the germline V gene. The germline V and J ends were trimmed by 8 bases and 5 bases, with 21 bases remaining between them. This CDR3 is CASRGSQGRRYGYTF. The CDR3 DNA follows: TGTGCCAGCCGAGGTAGTCAGGGCAGGAGGTATGGCTACACCTTC.

Many counts were recorded for this clonotype. This sequence joins TRBV7-2 and TRBJ2-2, with D hard to call. In germline, CDR1 is SGHTA, CDR2 FQGNSA. Trimming left V 0 bases short and J 7 bases short, with 9 bases between. CDR3 length equals 14 residues. In DNA form, the CDR3 reads TGTGCCAGCAGCTTAGCGTTGTCGGGCGGGGAGCTGTTTTTT. This encodes CASSLALSGGELFF. The whole variable domain, filled in from reference TRBV7-2 and TRBJ2-2, reads GAGVSQSPSNKVTEKGKDVELRCDPISGHTALYWYRQSLGQGLEFLIYFQGNSAPDKSGLPSDRFSAERTGGSVSTLTIQRTQQEDSAVYLCASSLALSGGELFFGEGSRLTVL.

This clonotype ranks as medium-sized. The genes are TRBV29-1 and TRBJ2-3, with 8 positions matching TRBD2. The V gene's germline CDR1 is SQVTM and CDR2 ANQGSEA. The CDR3 loop spans 14 amino acids. The junction had 5 bases not matched to a gene; V was cut back by 4 bases and J by 2 bases. In DNA form, the CDR3 reads TGCAGCGTTGCCGGGAGGGCCAACACAGATACGCAGTATTTT. It translates to CSVAGRANTDTQYF.

This sequence joins TRBV20-1 and TRBJ2-1; TRBD2 might be the D (6 bases). The CDR3 contains 14 residues. Germline-derived CDR1 and CDR2 are DFQATT and SNEGSKA (reference sequence). Trimming cost V 5 bases and J 8 bases, with 19 bases left between them. The CDR3 loop reads CSAVGGNSVDEQFF. DNA for the CDR3: TGCAGTGCTGTTGGCGGGAATTCCGTCGATGAGCAGTTCTTC.

By sample share, this clonotype is large. This chain links TRBV2 with TRBJ2-7; 10 nucleotides match TRBD2. The CDR3 consists of 15 residues. CDR1 is SNHLY and CDR2 is FYNNEI in the germline V gene. V lost 9 bases, J lost 1 base, and 9 bases stayed unmatched. The CDR3 coding sequence is TGTGCCAGATCAGGGGCTAGCGGGGGATCCTACGAGCAGTACTTC. It specifies CARSGASGGSYEQYF.

The V gene is TRBV20-1, the J gene TRBJ2-7; D possibly corresponds to TRBD2 (6 bases). Trimming took 0 bases from V and 7 from J, leaving 7 bases between them. The V gene's germline CDR1 is DFQATT and CDR2 SNEGSKA (reference sequence). The CDR3 sequence is 11 residues long. For the CDR3, the DNA is TGCAGTGCTAGAGACGGGAGTGAGCAGTACTTC. Translation: CSARDGSEQYF.

J is TRBJ2-1 and V is TRBV13; 14 bases line up with TRBD2. CDR1 is PRHDT and CDR2 is FYEKMQ in the germline V gene (reference sequence). The CDR3 consists of 17 residues. After removal of 1 base from V and 9 bases from J, the junction contained 8 bases not matched to a gene. As DNA, the CDR3 is TGTGCCAGCAGCTTAGAGGGCGGACTAGCGGGAGGAGCTGAGCAGTTCTTC. Residues: CASSLEGGLAGGAEQFF.

The rearrangement uses TRBV7-2 and TRBJ2-5; tentatively, D is TRBD1 (5 bases). Germline CDR1 and CDR2: SGHTA and FQGNSA. The length of the CDR3 is 13 residues. The CDR3 nucleotides are TGTGTCAACCGCTTGGCTACCGGCAGGGCCCAGTACTTC. Its translation: CVNRLATGRAQYF.

This clonotype was seen ten or more times. V is TRBV6-2 or TRBV6-3 and J is TRBJ1-2, with D perhaps TRBD1 (6 bases). V dropped 4 bases and J dropped 12 bases, with 18 bases sitting between them. The CDR3 has 13 residues. The germline V gene encodes CDR1 MNHEY and CDR2 SVGEGT. The CDR3 coding sequence is TGTGCCAGCAGTTCCGGGACACCCACGGGGAACACCTTC. As protein: CASSSGTPTGNTF.

This clonotype was observed many times. This chain uses TRBV6-5 with TRBJ1-1, with D tentatively TRBD1 (5 bases). The germline V gene has CDR1 MNHEY and CDR2 SVGAGI. There are 14 residues in the CDR3. The V end lost 6 bases, the J end lost 0 bases, and 11 bases lay between the germline ends. The CDR3 is CASRRDGLNTEAFF. As DNA, the CDR3 is TGTGCCAGCAGACGGGACGGACTGAACACTGAAGCTTTCTTT.

This clonotype was detected ten times or more. The CDR3 DNA is TGTGCCAGCAGTTTCCGACTAGCGGGAGGCTCCACAGATACGCAGTATTTT. Its translation is CASSFRLAGGSTDTQYF. The chain is built from TRBV6-5 and TRBJ2-3, with TRBD2 identical over 13 bases. The germline CDR1 and CDR2 sequences are MNHEY and SVGAGI. This CDR3 has 17 amino acids. Losses at the gene ends were 4 bases for V and 2 bases for J; bases not matched to a gene: 6.

The sample holds many counts of this clonotype. The rearrangement links TRBV12-3 or TRBV12-4 to TRBJ1-5, with 9 nucleotides matching TRBD1. This CDR3 is built from 16 residues. V lost 6 bases to trimming and J lost 7 bases; unmatched junction nucleotides: 13. The CDR3 region has the DNA TGTGCCAGCAGGATTTCGGGACAGGGAATCGAGCAGCCCCAGCATTTT. It translates to CASRISGQGIEQPQHF.